Listed below are T cell receptor beta chains from one sample, sequenced in a study of T cell changes during pregnancy in multiple sclerosis. Here immunoSEQ multiplex PCR was the method, and the copy in TCRdb shows in-frame clones only, minus some. The table lists over 65,000 clones, 85% to 95% of them singletons. The specimen was peripheral blood, collected in the first trimester of pregnancy. Source of these receptors: a female donor in good health, enrolled as a control in a pregnancy study. The CDR3 runs from the conserved cysteine through the conserved F or W. The D gene is left open where the match is weak. Not every row has a clone size; where given, it reads once, few, many or a size class.

V gene: TRBV7-9
clone size: NA
D gene: NA
J gene: TRBJ1-1
CDR3 protein: CASSPRQAPNTEAFF
CDR3 DNA: TGTGCCAGCAGCCCGCGACAGGCCCCGAACACTGAAGCTTTCTTT

V gene: TRBV4-2
clone size: NA
D gene: NA
J gene: TRBJ1-4
CDR3 protein: CASSQDLGGEKLFF
CDR3 DNA: TGTGCCAGCAGCCAAGATCTGGGAGGTGAAAAACTGTTTTTT

V gene: TRBV9
clone size: NA
D gene: TRBD1
J gene: TRBJ2-5
CDR3 protein: CASSVEGQAIQETQYF
CDR3 DNA: TGTGCCAGCAGCGTAGAGGGACAGGCGATACAAGAGACCCAGTACTTC

V gene: TRBV19
clone size: NA
D gene: NA
J gene: TRBJ2-7
CDR3 protein: CASTITGQPVTYEQYF
CDR3 DNA: TGTGCCAGTACCATAACAGGGCAGCCTGTTACCTACGAGCAGTACTTC

V gene: TRBV5-1
clone size: once
D gene: TRBD2
J gene: TRBJ2-7
CDR3 protein: CASSAGLAGSYDQYF
CDR3 DNA: TGCGCCAGCAGCGCGGGACTAGCGGGGAGTTACGATCAGTACTTC

V gene: TRBV6-6
clone size: once
D gene: NA
J gene: TRBJ2-5
CDR3 protein: CASSTGRETQYF
CDR3 DNA: TGTGCCAGCAGTACAGGGCGAGAGACCCAGTACTTC

V gene: TRBV7-2
clone size: many
D gene: NA
J gene: TRBJ1-6
CDR3 protein: CASSLEPGGGFNSPLHF
CDR3 DNA: TGTGCCAGCAGCTTAGAGCCGGGGGGCGGCTTTAATTCACCCCTCCACTTT

V gene: TRBV6-4
clone size: NA
D gene: NA
J gene: TRBJ2-5
CDR3 protein: CASSDSAKRGTQYF
CDR3 DNA: TGTGCCAGCAGTGACTCTGCCAAACGAGGGACCCAGTACTTC

V gene: TRBV29-1
clone size: NA
D gene: TRBD1
J gene: TRBJ2-2
CDR3 protein: CSVTQTSGTGWELFF
CDR3 DNA: TGCAGCGTCACACAAACTTCCGGGACAGGGTGGGAGCTGTTTTTT

V gene: TRBV13
clone size: NA
D gene: NA
J gene: TRBJ2-5
CDR3 protein: CASSSRSQETQYF
CDR3 DNA: TGTGCCAGCAGCTCGAGGTCCCAGGAGACCCAGTACTTC

V gene: TRBV7-9
clone size: few
D gene: NA
J gene: TRBJ1-1
CDR3 protein: CASSPGERNEAFF
CDR3 DNA: TGTGCCAGCAGCCCAGGGGAGAGGAATGAAGCTTTCTTT

V gene: TRBV7-9
clone size: NA
D gene: NA
J gene: TRBJ1-4
CDR3 protein: CASSLSGTTNEKLFF
CDR3 DNA: TGTGCCAGCAGCTTATCAGGGACAACTAATGAAAAACTGTTTTTT

V gene: TRBV9
clone size: NA
D gene: NA
J gene: TRBJ1-1
CDR3 protein: CASSVDSQPNTEAFF
CDR3 DNA: TGTGCCAGCAGCGTTGACTCCCAACCCAACACTGAAGCTTTCTTT

V gene: TRBV10-3
clone size: NA
D gene: NA
J gene: TRBJ1-2
CDR3 protein: CAISVQGDYGYTF
CDR3 DNA: TGTGCCATCAGTGTACAGGGAGACTATGGCTACACCTTC

V gene: TRBV4-3
clone size: NA
D gene: NA
J gene: TRBJ2-4
CDR3 protein: CASSRGGIQYF
CDR3 DNA: TGCGCCAGCAGCCGGGGAGGCATTCAGTACTTC

V gene: TRBV28
clone size: NA
D gene: TRBD2
J gene: TRBJ2-2
CDR3 protein: CASSPPAGPKRHENTGELFF
CDR3 DNA: TGTGCCAGCAGTCCACCAGCGGGACCAAAACGCCACGAGAACACCGGGGAGCTGTTTTTT

V gene: TRBV5-8
clone size: NA
D gene: NA
J gene: TRBJ2-3
CDR3 protein: CASTLRWRTDTQYF
CDR3 DNA: TGTGCCAGCACCTTAAGGTGGCGGACAGATACGCAGTATTTT

V gene: TRBV6-5
clone size: NA
D gene: TRBD1
J gene: TRBJ1-6
CDR3 protein: CASSADRGRSPLHF
CDR3 DNA: TGTGCCAGCAGTGCCGACAGGGGCCGTTCACCCCTCCACTTT

V gene: TRBV7-2
clone size: NA
D gene: TRBD1
J gene: TRBJ2-7
CDR3 protein: CASSFSYRGQVEQYF
CDR3 DNA: TGTGCCAGCAGCTTCTCCTACAGGGGGCAGGTCGAGCAGTACTTC

V gene: TRBV2
clone size: NA
D gene: TRBD1
J gene: TRBJ2-5
CDR3 protein: CASSEYRGSETQYF
CDR3 DNA: TGTGCCAGCAGTGAATACAGGGGGTCAGAGACCCAGTACTTC

V gene: TRBV6-1
clone size: NA
D gene: NA
J gene: TRBJ2-7
CDR3 protein: CASSGTGTKAYEQYF
CDR3 DNA: TGTGCCAGCAGTGGCACAGGGACGAAAGCCTACGAGCAGTACTTC

V gene: TRBV14
clone size: NA
D gene: TRBD2
J gene: TRBJ2-1
CDR3 protein: CASSQAGMAGGRLREQFF
CDR3 DNA: TGTGCCAGCAGCCAAGCCGGGATGGCGGGGGGCCGGTTACGAGAGCAGTTCTTC

V gene: TRBV27
clone size: NA
D gene: TRBD1
J gene: TRBJ2-7
CDR3 protein: CASRKAGQGAYEQYF
CDR3 DNA: TGTGCCAGCAGAAAGGCGGGACAGGGGGCCTACGAGCAGTACTTC

V gene: TRBV11-2
clone size: NA
D gene: TRBD1
J gene: TRBJ2-1
CDR3 protein: CASSQGQGVASEQFF
CDR3 DNA: TGTGCCAGCAGCCAAGGACAGGGAGTAGCGAGCGAGCAGTTCTTC

V gene: TRBV7-3
clone size: NA
D gene: TRBD2
J gene: TRBJ2-2
CDR3 protein: CASSLVPAGHTGELFF
CDR3 DNA: TGTGCCAGCAGCTTAGTTCCAGCGGGGCACACCGGGGAGCTGTTTTTT

V gene: TRBV7-8
clone size: NA
D gene: NA
J gene: TRBJ2-3
CDR3 protein: CASSFLGTSTDTQYF
CDR3 DNA: TGTGCCAGCAGCTTTTTGGGGACTAGCACAGATACGCAGTATTTT

V gene: TRBV6-5
clone size: NA
D gene: TRBD1
J gene: TRBJ2-1
CDR3 protein: CASSYSDRGHYEQFF
CDR3 DNA: TGTGCCAGCAGTTATTCGGACAGGGGGCACTATGAGCAGTTCTTC

V gene: TRBV7-9
clone size: NA
D gene: TRBD1
J gene: TRBJ2-7
CDR3 protein: CASSLVVQGDDEQYF
CDR3 DNA: TGTGCCAGCAGCTTAGTTGTACAGGGGGACGACGAGCAGTACTTC

V gene: TRBV19
clone size: few
D gene: NA
J gene: TRBJ1-1
CDR3 protein: CASSAGHTEAFF
CDR3 DNA: TGTGCCAGTAGTGCGGGACACACTGAAGCTTTCTTT

V gene: TRBV27
clone size: NA
D gene: NA
J gene: TRBJ1-2
CDR3 protein: CASSPGLGGGYTF
CDR3 DNA: TGTGCCAGCAGCCCCGGCCTCGGAGGTGGCTACACCTTC

V gene: TRBV10-3
clone size: NA
D gene: TRBD2
J gene: TRBJ2-7
CDR3 protein: CAISEPGGDEQYF
CDR3 DNA: TGTGCCATCAGTGAGCCCGGGGGGGACGAGCAGTACTTC

V gene: TRBV7-9
clone size: NA
D gene: TRBD2
J gene: TRBJ2-3
CDR3 protein: CASSPTSGADTQYF
CDR3 DNA: TGTGCCAGCAGCCCGACTAGCGGGGCAGATACGCAGTATTTT

V gene: TRBV5-8
clone size: NA
D gene: TRBD2
J gene: TRBJ2-1
CDR3 protein: CASRATSTSGAREQFF
CDR3 DNA: TGTGCCAGCAGAGCAACGAGCACTAGCGGGGCTCGCGAGCAGTTCTTC

V gene: TRBV27
clone size: NA
D gene: TRBD1
J gene: TRBJ2-3
CDR3 protein: CASCCWSGQGNTDTQYF
CDR3 DNA: TGTGCCAGCTGTTGCTGGTCGGGACAGGGTAACACAGATACGCAGTATTTT

V gene: TRBV7-8
clone size: NA
D gene: TRBD1
J gene: TRBJ1-4
CDR3 protein: CASSLAMTGAGEKLFF
CDR3 DNA: TGTGCCAGCAGCTTAGCGATGACAGGGGCTGGTGAAAAACTGTTTTTT

V gene: TRBV29-1
clone size: NA
D gene: TRBD2
J gene: TRBJ2-1
CDR3 protein: CSVELTSGGAGNEQFF
CDR3 DNA: TGCAGCGTTGAACTCACTAGCGGGGGGGCGGGGAATGAGCAGTTCTTC

V gene: TRBV7-8
clone size: NA
D gene: NA
J gene: TRBJ1-4
CDR3 protein: CASSSVRVEKLFF
CDR3 DNA: TGTGCCAGCAGCTCCGTGAGGGTCGAAAAACTGTTTTTT

V gene: TRBV13
clone size: NA
D gene: NA
J gene: TRBJ1-2
CDR3 protein: CASSLGGPPGMGNYGYTF
CDR3 DNA: TGTGCCAGCAGCTTAGGGGGCCCTCCGGGAATGGGAAACTATGGCTACACCTTC

V gene: TRBV28
clone size: NA
D gene: NA
J gene: TRBJ1-6
CDR3 protein: CASSLPGVRYNSPLHF
CDR3 DNA: TGTGCCAGCAGTTTACCGGGGGTTCGTTATAATTCACCCCTCCACTTT

V gene: TRBV6-1
clone size: NA
D gene: TRBD1
J gene: TRBJ1-5
CDR3 protein: CASSEGTGYQPQHF
CDR3 DNA: TGTGCCAGCAGTGAAGGGACAGGATATCAGCCCCAGCATTTT

V gene: TRBV30
clone size: NA
D gene: NA
J gene: TRBJ1-2
CDR3 protein: CAWSPRGTF
CDR3 DNA: TGTGCCTGGAGTCCCAGGGGCACCTTC

V gene: TRBV14
clone size: NA
D gene: NA
J gene: TRBJ2-3
CDR3 protein: CASSQDSHTQYF
CDR3 DNA: TGTGCCAGCAGCCAAGATAGTCATACGCAGTATTTT